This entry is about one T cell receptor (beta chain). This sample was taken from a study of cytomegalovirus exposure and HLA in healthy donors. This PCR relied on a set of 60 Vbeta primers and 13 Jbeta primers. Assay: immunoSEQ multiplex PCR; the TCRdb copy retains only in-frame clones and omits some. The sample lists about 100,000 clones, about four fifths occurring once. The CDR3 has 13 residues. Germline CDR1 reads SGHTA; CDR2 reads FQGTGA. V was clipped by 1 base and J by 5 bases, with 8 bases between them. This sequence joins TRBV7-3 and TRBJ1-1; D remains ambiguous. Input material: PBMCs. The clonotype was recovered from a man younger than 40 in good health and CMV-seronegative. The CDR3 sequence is CASSLMSQTEAFF. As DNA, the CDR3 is TGTGCCAGCAGCTTAATGTCTCAGACTGAAGCTTTCTTT.